This TCR beta chain was captured in a study of blood T cells in healthy people across ages. With a J-beta primer mix and a sample-barcoded 5' primer, a second PCR ran roughly 6 to 11 cycles. TCRdb processed the 5' RACE reads anew with MiXCR; each CDR3 protein has one entry. There are hundreds of thousands of distinct CDR3 sequences in the sample; around 21% occur only once, and 3% to 4.5% lies in the top ten. CDR1 SEHNR and CDR2 FQNEAQ come from the germline V gene (reference sequence). The V end was cut by 1 base, the J end by 7 bases, with 11 bases between. There are 14 residues in the CDR3. Study-wide points: Observed TCR beta diversity showed a strong correlation with the percentage of naive T cells as measured by flow cytometry. It was not known whether donors were CMV positive (a possible confounder of expanded clonotype changes).

Concerning this clonotype: No antigen is known for it.

The sequencing input was blood. The rearrangement links TRBV7-9 to TRBJ2-1; D gene ambiguous. This receptor was identified in a man aged 65-85 years in good health. In nucleotides, the CDR3 is TGTGCCAGCAGCTTAGGAGGAGCCTCGAATGAGCAGTTCTTC. Amino acids: CASSLGGASNEQFF.